The entry that follows covers one TCR beta chain sequence. The antigen is not known. Unexposed donor CD4+ T cells date from about 2011-2018, before the COVID-19 pandemic. Isolation of CD4+ T cells took place after about 10 days in culture. Cells permitting, SARS-CoV-2 S/N and four cold-coronavirus spikes were tested on unexposed-donor CD4+ T cells. Trimming cost V 5 bases and J 5 bases; bases outside gene matches: 4. Germline V lookup: CDR1 GTSNPN, CDR2 SVGIG (reference sequence). The CDR3 is 13 residues long. These data come from a study of CD4 T cells in relation to SARS-CoV-2 and coronaviruses. Study information: TCR beta CDR3s were sequenced after approximately ten-day antigen culture of PBMCs.

Study findings and constraints: Crossreactive clones expanded significantly less to SARS-CoV-2 than monoreactive clones.

TCRdb keeps only in-frame clones here, not all; method: immunoSEQ multiplex PCR. The table includes around 18,000 clones, 65% to 80% detected once. Sequenced: CD4+ T cells from PBMCs, cultured in vitro. This chain joins TRBV30 and TRBJ1-4, with 8 positions matching TRBD1. This TCR was sampled from a human donor in good health. Written as DNA, the CDR3 is TGTGCCTGGGGAGGACAGGGCAATGAAAAACTGTTTTTT. Its translation: CAWGGQGNEKLFF.